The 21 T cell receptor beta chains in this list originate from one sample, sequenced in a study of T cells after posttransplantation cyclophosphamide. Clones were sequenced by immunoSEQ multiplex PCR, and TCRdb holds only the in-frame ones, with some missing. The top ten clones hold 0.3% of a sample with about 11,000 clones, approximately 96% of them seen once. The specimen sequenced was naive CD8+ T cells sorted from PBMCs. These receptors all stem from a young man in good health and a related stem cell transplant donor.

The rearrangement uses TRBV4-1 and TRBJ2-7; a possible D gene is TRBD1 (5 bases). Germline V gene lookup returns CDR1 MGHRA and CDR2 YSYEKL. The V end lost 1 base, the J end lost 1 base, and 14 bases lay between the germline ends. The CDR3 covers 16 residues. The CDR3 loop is CASSQASEGASYEQYF. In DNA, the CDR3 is TGCGCCAGCAGCCAAGCCTCAGAAGGGGCTTCCTACGAGCAGTACTTC.

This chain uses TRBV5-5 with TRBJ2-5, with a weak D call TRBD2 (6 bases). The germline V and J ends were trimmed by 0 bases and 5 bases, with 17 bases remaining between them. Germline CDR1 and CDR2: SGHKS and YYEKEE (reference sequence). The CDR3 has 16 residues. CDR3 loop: CASSLDQDLAEETQYF. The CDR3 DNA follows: TGTGCCAGCAGCTTGGACCAGGACTTAGCGGAGGAGACCCAGTACTTC.

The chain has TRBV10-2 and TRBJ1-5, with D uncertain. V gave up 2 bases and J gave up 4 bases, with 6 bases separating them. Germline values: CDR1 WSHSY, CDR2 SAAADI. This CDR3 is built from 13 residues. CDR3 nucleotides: TGCGCCAGCAGTGAGCTAGATAATCAGCCCCAGCATTTT. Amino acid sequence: CASSELDNQPQHF.

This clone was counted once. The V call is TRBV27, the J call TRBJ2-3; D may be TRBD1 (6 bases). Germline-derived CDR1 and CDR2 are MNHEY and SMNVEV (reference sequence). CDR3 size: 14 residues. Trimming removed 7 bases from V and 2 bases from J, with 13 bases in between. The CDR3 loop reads CASTQRGNTDTQYF. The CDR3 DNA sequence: TGTGCCAGCACCCAAAGGGGGAACACAGATACGCAGTATTTT.

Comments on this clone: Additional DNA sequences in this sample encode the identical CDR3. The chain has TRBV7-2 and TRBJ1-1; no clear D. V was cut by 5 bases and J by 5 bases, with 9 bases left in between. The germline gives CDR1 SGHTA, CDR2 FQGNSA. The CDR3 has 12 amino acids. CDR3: CASSPGSTEAFF. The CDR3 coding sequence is TGTGCCAGCAGCCCGGGGAGTACTGAAGCTTTCTTT.

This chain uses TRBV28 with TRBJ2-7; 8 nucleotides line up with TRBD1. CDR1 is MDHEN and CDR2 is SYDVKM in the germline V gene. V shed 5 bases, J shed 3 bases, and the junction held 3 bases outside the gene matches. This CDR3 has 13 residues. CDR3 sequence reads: CASSTGQGYEQYF. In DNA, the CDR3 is TGTGCCAGCAGTACCGGACAGGGCTACGAGCAGTACTTC.

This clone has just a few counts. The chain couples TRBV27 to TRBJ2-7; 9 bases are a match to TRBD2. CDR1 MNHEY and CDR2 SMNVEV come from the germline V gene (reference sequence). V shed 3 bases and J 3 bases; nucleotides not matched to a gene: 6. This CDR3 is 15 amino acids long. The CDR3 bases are TGTGCCAGCAGTTTCGGGACTAGCCTTTACTACGAGCAGTACTTC. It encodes CASSFGTSLYYEQYF.

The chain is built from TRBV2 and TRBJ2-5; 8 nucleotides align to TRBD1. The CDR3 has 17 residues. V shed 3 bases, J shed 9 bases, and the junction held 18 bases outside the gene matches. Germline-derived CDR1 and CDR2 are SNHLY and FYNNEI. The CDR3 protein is CASSDPYAGQGEEAQYF. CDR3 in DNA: TGTGCCAGCAGTGATCCCTACGCCGGACAGGGTGAGGAGGCCCAGTACTTC.

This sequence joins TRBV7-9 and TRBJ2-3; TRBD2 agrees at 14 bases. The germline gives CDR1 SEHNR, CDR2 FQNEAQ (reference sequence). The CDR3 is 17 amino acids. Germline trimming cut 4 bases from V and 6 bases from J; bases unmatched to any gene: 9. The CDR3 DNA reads TGTGCCAGCAGCTCCGGGACTAGCGGGGGAGAGAGGGATACGCAGTATTTT. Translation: CASSSGTSGGERDTQYF. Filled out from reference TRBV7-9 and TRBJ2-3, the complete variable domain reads DTGVSQNPRHKITKRGQNVTFRCDPISEHNRLYWYRQTLGQGPEFLTYFQNEAQLEKSRLLSDRFSAERPKGSFSTLEIQRTEQGDSAMYLCASSSGTSGGERDTQYFGPGTRLTVL.

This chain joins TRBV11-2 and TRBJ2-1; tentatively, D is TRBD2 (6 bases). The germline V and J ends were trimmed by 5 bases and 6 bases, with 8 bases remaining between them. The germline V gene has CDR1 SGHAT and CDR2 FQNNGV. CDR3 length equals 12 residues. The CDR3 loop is CASSMGLNEQFF. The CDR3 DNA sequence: TGTGCCAGCAGCATGGGACTCAATGAGCAGTTCTTC.

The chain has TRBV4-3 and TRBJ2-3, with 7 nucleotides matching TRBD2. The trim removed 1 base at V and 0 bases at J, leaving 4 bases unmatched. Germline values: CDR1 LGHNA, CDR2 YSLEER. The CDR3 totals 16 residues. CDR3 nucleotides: TGCGCCAGCAGCCAAGGGGACTACTCTAGCACAGATACGCAGTATTTT. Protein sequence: CASSQGDYSSTDTQYF.

The CDR3 protein is CASSLDTGAPYNEQFF. The CDR3 coding sequence is TGTGCCAGCAGCTTAGATACAGGGGCCCCCTACAATGAGCAGTTCTTC. The chain has TRBV7-2 and TRBJ2-1, with TRBD1 matching over 7 bases. The ends lost 1 base at V and 2 bases at J; junction bases unmatched: 5. The CDR3 extends over 16 amino acids. Germline lookup yields CDR1 SGHTA and CDR2 FQGNSA.

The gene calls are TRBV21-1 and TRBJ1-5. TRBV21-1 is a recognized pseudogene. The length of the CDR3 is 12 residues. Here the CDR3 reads CASSNGNQPQHF. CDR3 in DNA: TGTGCCAGCAGCAACGGCAATCAGCCCCAGCATTTT.

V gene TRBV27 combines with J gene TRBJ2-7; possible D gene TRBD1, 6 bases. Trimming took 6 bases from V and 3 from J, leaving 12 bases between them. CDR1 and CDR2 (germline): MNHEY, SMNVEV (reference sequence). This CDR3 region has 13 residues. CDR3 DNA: TGTGCCAGCAGACCAGGGGTCAACTACGAGCAGTACTTC. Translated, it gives CASRPGVNYEQYF.

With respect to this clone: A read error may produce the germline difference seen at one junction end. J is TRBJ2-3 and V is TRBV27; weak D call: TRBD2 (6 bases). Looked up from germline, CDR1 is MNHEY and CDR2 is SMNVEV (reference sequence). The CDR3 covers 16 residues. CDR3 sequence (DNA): TGTGCCAGCAGTTTCGGACCTTTTACTAGCACAGATACGCGGTATTTT. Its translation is CASSFGPFTSTDTRYF.

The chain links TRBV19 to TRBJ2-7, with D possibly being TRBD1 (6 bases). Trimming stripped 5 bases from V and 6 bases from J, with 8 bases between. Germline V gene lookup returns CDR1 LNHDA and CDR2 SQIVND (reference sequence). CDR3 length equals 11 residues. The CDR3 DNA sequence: TGTGCCAGTAGTCCAGGGGTCGAGCAGTACTTC. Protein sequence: CASSPGVEQYF.

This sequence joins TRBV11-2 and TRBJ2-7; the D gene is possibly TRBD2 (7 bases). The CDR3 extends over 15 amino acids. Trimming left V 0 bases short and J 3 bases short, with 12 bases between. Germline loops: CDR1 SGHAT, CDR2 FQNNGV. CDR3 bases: TGTGCCAGCAGCTTAGAGGCGGGGGCTCACTACGAGCAGTACTTC. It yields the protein CASSLEAGAHYEQYF. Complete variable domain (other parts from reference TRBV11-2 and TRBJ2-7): EAGVAQSPRYKIIEKRQSVAFWCNPISGHATLYWYQQILGQGPKLLIQFQNNGVVDDSQLPKDRFSAERLKGVDSTLKIQPAKLEDSAVYLCASSLEAGAHYEQYFGPGTRLTVT.

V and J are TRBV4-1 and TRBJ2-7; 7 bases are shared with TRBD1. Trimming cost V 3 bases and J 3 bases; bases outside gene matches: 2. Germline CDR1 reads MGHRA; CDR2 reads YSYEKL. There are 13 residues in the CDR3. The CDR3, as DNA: TGCGCCAGCAGCCAGCGACAGGGCTACGAGCAGTACTTC. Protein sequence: CASSQRQGYEQYF.

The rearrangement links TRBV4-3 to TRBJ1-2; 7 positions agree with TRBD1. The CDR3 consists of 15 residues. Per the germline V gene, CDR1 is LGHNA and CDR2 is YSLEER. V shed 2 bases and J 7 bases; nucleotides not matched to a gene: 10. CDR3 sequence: CASSQTDRPISGYTF. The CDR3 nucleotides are TGCGCCAGCAGCCAAACGGACAGGCCCATTTCTGGCTACACCTTC.

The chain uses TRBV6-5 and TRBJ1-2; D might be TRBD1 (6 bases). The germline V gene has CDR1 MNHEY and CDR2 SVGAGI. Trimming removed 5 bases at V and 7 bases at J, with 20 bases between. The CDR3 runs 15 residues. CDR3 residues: CASSQTTGSGRGYTF. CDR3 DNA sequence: TGTGCCAGCAGTCAAACCACAGGGTCGGGTCGTGGCTACACCTTC.

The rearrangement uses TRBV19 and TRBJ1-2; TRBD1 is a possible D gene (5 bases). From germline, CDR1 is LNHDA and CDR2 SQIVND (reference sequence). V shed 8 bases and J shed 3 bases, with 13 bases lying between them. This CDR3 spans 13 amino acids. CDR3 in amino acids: CASQGPEDYGYTF. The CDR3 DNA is TGTGCCAGTCAGGGCCCCGAGGACTATGGCTACACCTTC.